The text below deals with one TCR beta chain. Sequenced by immunoSEQ multiplex PCR; TCRdb stores in-frame clones only, minus some. The sample consists of about 240,000 clones, approximately 83% of them appearing once. This sample was included in a study of blood T cell repertoires in COVID-19. The sample comprised peripheral blood. The clonotype originates from a woman older than 75 with acute or convalescent COVID-19.

CDR3 sequence reads: CASSFWTPLYDTEAFF. The CDR3 DNA reads TGTGCCAGCAGCTTTTGGACACCCTTATACGACACTGAAGCTTTCTTT. This chain joins TRBV5-8 and TRBJ1-1, with D maybe TRBD1 (5 bases). The CDR3 spans 16 residues. From germline, CDR1 is SGHTS and CDR2 YDEGEE. V gave up 2 bases and J gave up 3 bases, with 17 bases separating them. Combining the CDR3 with reference TRBV5-8 and TRBJ1-1 gives the whole variable domain EAGVTQSPTHLIKTRGQQATLRCSPISGHTSVYWYQQALGLGLQFLLWYDEGEERNRGNFPPRFSGRQFPNYSSELNVNALELEDSALYLCASSFWTPLYDTEAFFGQGTRLTVV.